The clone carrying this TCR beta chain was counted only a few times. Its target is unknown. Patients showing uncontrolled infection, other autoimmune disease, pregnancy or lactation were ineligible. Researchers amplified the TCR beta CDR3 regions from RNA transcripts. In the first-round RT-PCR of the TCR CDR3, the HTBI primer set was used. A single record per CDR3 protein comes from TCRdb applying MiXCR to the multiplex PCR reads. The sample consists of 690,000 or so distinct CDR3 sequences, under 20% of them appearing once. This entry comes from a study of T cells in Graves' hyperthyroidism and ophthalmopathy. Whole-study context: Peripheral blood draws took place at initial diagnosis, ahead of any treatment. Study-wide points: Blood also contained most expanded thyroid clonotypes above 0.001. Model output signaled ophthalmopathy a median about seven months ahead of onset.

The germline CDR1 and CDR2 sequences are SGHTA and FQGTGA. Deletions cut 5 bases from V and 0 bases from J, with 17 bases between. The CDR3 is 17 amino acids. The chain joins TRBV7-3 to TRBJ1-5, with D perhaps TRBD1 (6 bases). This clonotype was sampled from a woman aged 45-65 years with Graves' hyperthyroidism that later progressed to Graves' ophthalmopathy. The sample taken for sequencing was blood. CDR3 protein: CASSDTQGIASNQPQHF. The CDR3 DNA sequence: TGTGCCAGCAGCGACACACAGGGAATAGCTAGCAATCAGCCCCAGCATTTT.